The rows below give T cell receptor beta chains drawn from one sample of a study of identical twins. TCRdb re-called the 5' RACE reads with MiXCR, one entry per CDR3 protein. This sample carries approximately 220,000 distinct CDR3 sequences, around 6.8% of them seen once, and the ten largest clones take roughly 2%. A further study also used this sample, focusing on yellow fever vaccine responses in identical twins.

Sequences were obtained from memory (CD45RO+) T cells sorted from blood. The origin of the receptors is a woman aged 18-30 years in good health. Each CDR3 is given with its conserved first and last residue. Each record gives: J gene, V gene, clone size, D gene, CDR3 DNA, CDR3 protein. The D gene is left open where the match is weak. Clone size, where shown, is once, few, many, or a class for clones that have expanded.

TRBJ2-2	TRBV29-1	few	.	TGCAGCGTTGGCAGGGGAAATACCGGGGAGCTGTTTTTT	CSVGRGNTGELFF
TRBJ2-3	TRBV5-1	many	TRBD2	TGCGCCAGCAGCTTTGGACTAGCGGGAACAGATACGCAGTATTTT	CASSFGLAGTDTQYF
TRBJ2-7	TRBV4-2	many	.	TGTGCCAGCAGCCAAGATGAAGGACGAGGTGTTGGCGAGCAGTACTTC	CASSQDEGRGVGEQYF
TRBJ2-7	TRBV9	.	TRBD1	TGTGCCAGCAGCCCTAGGGCGCTAGGGGGCGACAAGCAGTACTTC	CASSPRALGGDKQYF
TRBJ1-1	TRBV20-1	many	.	TGCAGTGCTAGTCGGGGGGTGCCTATGAACACTGAAGCTTTCTTT	CSASRGVPMNTEAFF
TRBJ2-7	TRBV27	.	.	TGTGCCAGCACCCTCTCAGGGGCCGGGGAGCAGTACTTC	CASTLSGAGEQYF
TRBJ2-5	TRBV9	.	TRBD2	TGTGCCAGCAGCGTAGCTACGGGGGGGTTGGAGACCCAGTACTTC	CASSVATGGLETQYF
TRBJ2-1	TRBV14	many	TRBD1	TGTGCCAGCAGCCCACAGGGGATCCCCAATGAGCAGTTCTTC	CASSPQGIPNEQFF
TRBJ2-3	TRBV7-2	.	TRBD2	TGTGCCAGCAGCGAACAAGCGGGAGGACGGACAGATACGCAGTATTTT	CASSEQAGGRTDTQYF
TRBJ2-5	TRBV6-1	few	TRBD1	TGTGCCAGTAAGGGACAGGGGGCAGGGGAGACCCAGTACTTC	CASKGQGAGETQYF
TRBJ1-2	TRBV2	many	.	TGTGCCAGCAGTGCACGGGGCACGTCGGACTATGGCTACACCTTC	CASSARGTSDYGYTF
TRBJ2-7	TRBV7-2	.	TRBD2	TGTGCCAGCAGCTTCGGACTAGCGGATATCTACGAGCAGTACTTC	CASSFGLADIYEQYF
TRBJ2-7	TRBV5-1	.	.	TGCGCCAGCAGGGATCCACGGTCTGACGAGCAGTACTTC	CASRDPRSDEQYF
TRBJ2-1	TRBV7-2	many	.	TGTGCCAGCAGCCCAAGCTCCTTTAGCTCCTACAATGAGCAGTTCTTC	CASSPSSFSSYNEQFF
TRBJ2-2	TRBV6-2/TRBV6-3	many	TRBD1	TGTGCCAGCAGTCGGGACAGCGACACCGGGGAGCTGTTTTTT	CASSRDSDTGELFF
TRBJ2-3	TRBV20-1	few	TRBD2	TGCAGTGCTTACCCTAGCGGGGGAGGCACAGATACGCAGTATTTT	CSAYPSGGGTDTQYF
TRBJ2-1	TRBV24-1	many	.	TGTGCCACCAGTGATGTAGTACCGGGACCGAACAATGAGCAGTTCTTC	CATSDVVPGPNNEQFF
TRBJ1-1	TRBV7-6	many	.	TGTGCCAGCAGCTTAGCGAGAGGGAGAAACACTGAAGCTTTCTTT	CASSLARGRNTEAFF
TRBJ2-5	TRBV20-1	.	TRBD2	TGCAGTGCTAGAGCCCCCTTAGGACTAGCGGGTACCAACCAAGAGACCCAGTACTTC	CSARAPLGLAGTNQETQYF
TRBJ2-3	TRBV7-8	many	.	TGTGCCAGCAGAGATAACACAGATACGCAGTATTTT	CASRDNTDTQYF
TRBJ1-6	TRBV20-1	.	.	TGCAGTGCCCAACCCCTCCACTTT	CSAQPLHF
TRBJ1-6	TRBV3-1	.	.	TGTGCCAGCAGCCAAGACCCCCGACGGGGAAATAATTCACCCCTCCACTTT	CASSQDPRRGNNSPLHF
TRBJ2-1	TRBV5-1	many	TRBD2	TGCGCCAGCAGCCTTATCGGACTAGTCAATGAGCAGTTCTTC	CASSLIGLVNEQFF
TRBJ2-7	TRBV19	.	TRBD1	TGTGCCAGTAGTATAATGGGACAGGGATCATCGGAGCAGTACTTC	CASSIMGQGSSEQYF
TRBJ2-7	TRBV12-3/TRBV12-4	many	TRBD1	TGTGCCAGCTCTTCCCTCGGGACAGCTCCTTACGAGCAGTACTTC	CASSSLGTAPYEQYF
TRBJ2-4	TRBV28	few	.	TGTGCCAGCAGTTCAGGGGCGTGGGCAAACATTCAGTACTTC	CASSSGAWANIQYF
TRBJ1-5	TRBV7-2	many	.	TGTGCCAGCAGCTTATTTCAGGGTGGGAATCAGCCCCAGCATTTT	CASSLFQGGNQPQHF
TRBJ1-6	TRBV4-3	.	.	TGCGCCAGCAGCCAAGTTGGTGATAATTCACCCCTCCACTTT	CASSQVGDNSPLHF
TRBJ2-5	TRBV6-2/TRBV6-3	.	TRBD2	TGTGCCAGCAGCCGACTAGCGGCCCAGGAGACCCAGTACTTC	CASSRLAAQETQYF
TRBJ2-7	TRBV6-2/TRBV6-3	few	TRBD1	TGTGCCAGCACTCGTCGGGACAGCAACTTCTACGAGCAGTACTTC	CASTRRDSNFYEQYF
TRBJ2-3	TRBV12-3/TRBV12-4	many	TRBD2	TGTGCCAGCAGTTTAGGGACTAGCGGCATCACAGATACGCAGTATTTT	CASSLGTSGITDTQYF
TRBJ2-2	TRBV5-5	few	.	TGTGCCAGCAGCACCTTACAAGTAACCACCGGGGAGCTGTTTTTT	CASSTLQVTTGELFF
TRBJ2-3	TRBV5-1	.	.	TGCGCCAGCAGCTTGGAACCTAGATCCGCAGATACGCAGTATTTT	CASSLEPRSADTQYF
TRBJ1-5	TRBV13	.	.	TGTGCCAGCAGCTTACGAGGGCTTAGCAATCAGCCCCAGCATTTT	CASSLRGLSNQPQHF
TRBJ2-1	TRBV6-1	many	.	TGTGCCAGCAGCCAAGGGCCTTACAATGAGCAGTTCTTC	CASSQGPYNEQFF
TRBJ1-5	TRBV20-1	many	.	TGCAGTGCTACCCCGGAAAGGTCAGGCAATCAGCCCCAGCATTTT	CSATPERSGNQPQHF
TRBJ2-1	TRBV6-5	.	.	TGTGCCAGCAGTAACAGGGCTCAGTACAATGAGCAGTTCTTC	CASSNRAQYNEQFF
TRBJ2-7	TRBV15	few	.	TGTGCCACCAGCAGTAGTCGCGAGCAGTACTTC	CATSSSREQYF
TRBJ2-5	TRBV12-3/TRBV12-4	many	.	TGTGCCAGCAGTTTAAACGTCCGGTCAGAGACCCAGTACTTC	CASSLNVRSETQYF
TRBJ2-1	TRBV29-1	few	TRBD2	TGCAGCGCCAAACTAGCGGGGATCTACAATGAGCAGTTCTTC	CSAKLAGIYNEQFF
TRBJ2-1	TRBV19	few	TRBD2	TGTGCCAGTAGTATAGCGGGAGGGCCGTACAATGAGCAGTTCTTC	CASSIAGGPYNEQFF
TRBJ2-1	TRBV7-8	.	.	TGTGCCAGCAGCTTAAATCGGGATAGTGAGCAGTTCTTC	CASSLNRDSEQFF
TRBJ2-3	TRBV5-1	.	TRBD2	TGCGCCAGCAGCGACGGACTAGCGGGAGGGTCAGATACGCAGTATTTT	CASSDGLAGGSDTQYF
TRBJ2-1	TRBV10-3	many	.	TGTGCCATCAGTGTAAGCGATGAGCAGTTCTTC	CAISVSDEQFF
TRBJ2-7	TRBV11-2	.	TRBD2	TGTGCCAGCAGCTTTTCGGGGGGGAAGAACTACGAGCAGTACTTC	CASSFSGGKNYEQYF
TRBJ2-1	TRBV29-1	few	.	TGCAGCGTTGACTCAGGGTCGGCAGGGGAGTACAATGAGCAGTTCTTC	CSVDSGSAGEYNEQFF
TRBJ2-1	TRBV6-2/TRBV6-3	many	.	TGTGCCAGCAGCCTTGGGGAAGACGGTGGAAATGAGCAGTTCTTC	CASSLGEDGGNEQFF
TRBJ1-2	TRBV2	.	.	TGTGCCAGCAGTGTCAGTCCAGATCCTAACTATGGCTACACCTTC	CASSVSPDPNYGYTF
TRBJ2-6	TRBV6-4	.	.	TGTGCCAGCAGTGACTCCACCTCTGGGGCCAACGTCCTGACTTTC	CASSDSTSGANVLTF
TRBJ2-7	TRBV5-1	many	.	TGCGCCAGCAGCTTGGAAGAAGGTTTCAAGCAGTACTTC	CASSLEEGFKQYF
TRBJ1-2	TRBV5-1	.	TRBD1	TGCGCCAGCAGCATGACAACAGGGGGCTATGGCTACACCTTC	CASSMTTGGYGYTF
TRBJ2-7	TRBV7-9	.	.	TGTGCCAGCAGCCGCGAGGGCTACGAGCAGTACTTC	CASSREGYEQYF
TRBJ2-7	TRBV28	few	TRBD1	TGTGCCAGCAGTTCCTCAGGGGGAACTAGATACGAGCAGTACTTC	CASSSSGGTRYEQYF
TRBJ2-7	TRBV20-1	.	.	TGCAGTGCTAGAATGGATACCTACGAGCAGTACTTC	CSARMDTYEQYF
TRBJ2-1	TRBV6-1	.	.	TGTGCCAGCAGTCAAAGATCCGTGGTAGGGGCCTGGGGGATGTCCTACAATGAGCAGTTCTTC	CASSQRSVVGAWGMSYNEQFF
TRBJ2-7	TRBV12-3/TRBV12-4	many	TRBD1	TGTGCCAGCAGGACAGGGGGTGCCTCGGGTGAGCAGTACTTC	CASRTGGASGEQYF
TRBJ1-2	TRBV18	.	.	TGTGCCAGCTCATCCGGGAAGGGTGGCTATGGCTACACCTTC	CASSSGKGGYGYTF
TRBJ1-1	TRBV9	many	.	TGTGCCAGCAGCGTAGATGCCAGGGGCAACACTGAAGCTTTCTTT	CASSVDARGNTEAFF
TRBJ2-3	TRBV6-5	.	TRBD2	TGTGCCAGCAGTTACTCACGGGGGGGCTTCACAGATACGCAGTATTTT	CASSYSRGGFTDTQYF
TRBJ2-1	TRBV30	.	.	TGTGCCTGGATTAAGGGGGTCAATGAGCAGTTCTTC	CAWIKGVNEQFF